This T cell receptor (beta chain) is drawn from a study of T cells after yellow fever vaccination. TCRdb re-analysed the 5' RACE reads in MiXCR, keeping a single row per CDR3 protein. The sample lists 250,000 to 400,000 distinct CDR3 sequences, roughly 4% occurring once. Trimming removed 5 bases at V and 1 base at J, with 11 bases between. Per germline, CDR1 SGHTA and CDR2 FQGNSA. The CDR3 is made up of 15 amino acids. General study findings and limits: Compared with primary, the secondary response was weaker and peaked at day 5, not 15.

This clonotype was seen repeatedly, ten times or more. No antigen is known for it. The clonotype comes from a man between 18 and 29 years old who received the YFV17D yellow fever vaccine. This material consisted of PBMCs, taken 5 days after the yellow fever booster vaccination. The chain recombines TRBV7-2 with TRBJ2-2, with a possible D match to TRBD1 (6 bases). CDR3 sequence: CASSPDRMNTGELFF. The CDR3 bases are TGTGCCAGCAGCCCCGACAGGATGAACACCGGGGAGCTGTTTTTT.